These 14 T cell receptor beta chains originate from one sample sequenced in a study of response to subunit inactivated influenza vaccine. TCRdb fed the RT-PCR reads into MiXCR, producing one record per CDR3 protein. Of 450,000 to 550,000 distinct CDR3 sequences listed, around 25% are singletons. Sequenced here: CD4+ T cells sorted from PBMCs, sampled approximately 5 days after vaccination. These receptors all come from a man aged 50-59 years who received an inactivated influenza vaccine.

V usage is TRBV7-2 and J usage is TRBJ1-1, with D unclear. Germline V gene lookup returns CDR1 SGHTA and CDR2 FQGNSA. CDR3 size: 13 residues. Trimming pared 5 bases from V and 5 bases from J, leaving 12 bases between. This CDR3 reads CASSLSLGTEAFF. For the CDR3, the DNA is TGTGCCAGCAGCCTATCCCTGGGTACTGAAGCTTTCTTT. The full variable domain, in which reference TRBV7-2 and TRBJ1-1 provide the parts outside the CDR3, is GAGVSQSPSNKVTEKGKDVELRCDPISGHTALYWYRQSLGQGLEFLIYFQGNSAPDKSGLPSDRFSAERTGGSVSTLTIQRTQQEDSAVYLCASSLSLGTEAFFGQGTRLTVV.

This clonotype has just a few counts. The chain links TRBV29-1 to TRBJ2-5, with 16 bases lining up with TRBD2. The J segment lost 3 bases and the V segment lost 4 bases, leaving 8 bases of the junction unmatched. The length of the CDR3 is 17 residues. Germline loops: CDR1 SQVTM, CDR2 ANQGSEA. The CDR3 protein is CSVVGTSGRDVKETQYF. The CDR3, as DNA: TGCAGCGTTGTCGGGACTAGCGGGAGGGATGTAAAAGAGACCCAGTACTTC.

CDR3 region: CASSEGQGLAVEQFF. In DNA, the CDR3 is TGTGCCAGCAGTGAAGGACAAGGGCTGGCCGTTGAGCAGTTCTTC. The chain links TRBV6-1 to TRBJ2-1; unclear D gene. Germline V gives CDR1 MNHNS, CDR2 SASEGT. The CDR3 has 15 residues. Trimming stripped 1 base from V and 9 bases from J, with 16 bases between.

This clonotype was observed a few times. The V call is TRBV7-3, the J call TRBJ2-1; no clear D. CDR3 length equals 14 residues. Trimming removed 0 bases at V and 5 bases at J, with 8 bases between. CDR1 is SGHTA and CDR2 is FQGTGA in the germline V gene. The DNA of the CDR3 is TGTGCCAGCAGCTTAACTAGGTCCCACAATGAGCAGTTCTTC. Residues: CASSLTRSHNEQFF.

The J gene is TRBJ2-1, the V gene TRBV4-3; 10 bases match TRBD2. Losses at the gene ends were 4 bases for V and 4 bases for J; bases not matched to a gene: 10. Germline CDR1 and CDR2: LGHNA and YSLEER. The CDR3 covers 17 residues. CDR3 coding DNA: TGCGCCAGCAGCCTAATCTCCGGGACTAGCGAGTACAATGAGCAGTTCTTC. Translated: CASSLISGTSEYNEQFF.

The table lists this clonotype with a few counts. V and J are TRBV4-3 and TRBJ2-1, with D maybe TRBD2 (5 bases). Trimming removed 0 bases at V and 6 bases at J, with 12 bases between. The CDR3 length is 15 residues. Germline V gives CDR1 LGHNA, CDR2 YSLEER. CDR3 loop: CASSQEGSPANEQFF. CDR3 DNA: TGCGCCAGCAGCCAAGAGGGGAGCCCGGCCAATGAGCAGTTCTTC.

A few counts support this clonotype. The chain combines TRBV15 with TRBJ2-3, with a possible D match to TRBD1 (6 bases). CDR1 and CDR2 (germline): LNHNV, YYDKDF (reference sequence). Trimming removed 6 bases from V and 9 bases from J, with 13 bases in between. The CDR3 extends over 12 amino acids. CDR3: CATRMTGSTQYF. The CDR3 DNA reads TGTGCCACCAGGATGACAGGCTCAACGCAGTATTTT.

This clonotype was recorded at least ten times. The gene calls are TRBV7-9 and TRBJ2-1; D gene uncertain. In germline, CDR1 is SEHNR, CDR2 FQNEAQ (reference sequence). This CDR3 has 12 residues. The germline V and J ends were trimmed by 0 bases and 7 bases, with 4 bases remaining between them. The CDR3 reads CASSLAWNEQFF. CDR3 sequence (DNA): TGTGCCAGCAGCTTAGCTTGGAATGAGCAGTTCTTC.

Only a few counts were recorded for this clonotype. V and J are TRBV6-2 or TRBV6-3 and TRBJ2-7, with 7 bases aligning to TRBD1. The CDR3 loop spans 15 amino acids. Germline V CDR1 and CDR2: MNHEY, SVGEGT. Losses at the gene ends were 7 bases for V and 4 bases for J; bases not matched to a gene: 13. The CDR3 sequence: CASTQPGQMKYEQYF. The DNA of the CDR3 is TGTGCCAGCACCCAACCGGGACAGATGAAATACGAGCAGTACTTC.

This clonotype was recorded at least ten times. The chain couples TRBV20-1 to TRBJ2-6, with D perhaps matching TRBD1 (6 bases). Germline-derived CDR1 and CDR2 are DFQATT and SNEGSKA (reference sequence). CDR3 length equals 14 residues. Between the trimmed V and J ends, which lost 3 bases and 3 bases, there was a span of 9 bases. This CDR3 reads CSASRGIGANVLTF. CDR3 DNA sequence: TGCAGTGCTAGTAGGGGGATTGGGGCCAACGTCCTGACTTTC.

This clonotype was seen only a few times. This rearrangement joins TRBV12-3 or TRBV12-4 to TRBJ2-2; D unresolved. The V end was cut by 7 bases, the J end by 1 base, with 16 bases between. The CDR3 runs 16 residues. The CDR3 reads CASTPQLQMNTGELFF. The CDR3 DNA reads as TGTGCCAGCACCCCCCAGCTACAGATGAACACCGGGGAGCTGTTTTTT.

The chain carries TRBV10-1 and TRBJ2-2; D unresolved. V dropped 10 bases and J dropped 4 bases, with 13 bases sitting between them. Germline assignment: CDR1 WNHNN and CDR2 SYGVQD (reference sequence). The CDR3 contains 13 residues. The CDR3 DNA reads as TGCGCCACCCGACTGAAGAGCACCGGGGAGCTGTTTTTT. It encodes CATRLKSTGELFF.

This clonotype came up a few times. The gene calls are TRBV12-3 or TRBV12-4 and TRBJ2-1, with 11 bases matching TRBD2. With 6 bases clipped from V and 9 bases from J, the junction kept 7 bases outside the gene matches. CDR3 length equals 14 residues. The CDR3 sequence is CASRPSGRLSEQFF. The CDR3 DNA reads TGTGCCAGCAGACCTAGCGGGAGGTTGAGTGAGCAGTTCTTC.

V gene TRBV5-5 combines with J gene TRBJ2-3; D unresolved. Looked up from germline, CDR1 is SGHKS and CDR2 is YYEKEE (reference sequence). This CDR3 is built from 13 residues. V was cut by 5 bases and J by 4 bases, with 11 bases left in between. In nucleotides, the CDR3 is TGTGCCAGCAGTTCTCAAGTAGCAGATACGCAGTATTTT. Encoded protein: CASSSQVADTQYF. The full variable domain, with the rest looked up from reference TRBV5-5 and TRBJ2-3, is DAGVTQSPTHLIKTRGQQVTLRCSPISGHKSVSWYQQVLGQGPQFIFQYYEKEERGRGNFPDRFSARQFPNYSSELNVNALLLGDSALYLCASSSQVADTQYFGPGTRLTVL.